Listed below are T cell receptor beta chains from one sample, sequenced in a study of human thymus T cells. Clones were sequenced by immunoSEQ multiplex PCR, and TCRdb holds only the in-frame ones, with some missing. The sample records under 95,000 clones, roughly 94% being singletons. Sequenced material: thymus tissue. All receptors derive from a girl under two years old with a congenital heart defect but otherwise immunologically healthy. Both conserved end residues are part of each CDR3. A D gene is named only where the DNA matches it firmly. Size tells how often a clone was seen (once, few, many) or the class of an expanded clone, and some rows leave it out.

CASSLSRGLAKNIQYF | TGTGCCAGCAGTTTAAGCCGGGGTCTAGCCAAAAACATTCAGTACTTC | . | TRBJ2-4 | 16 | TRBV27 | .
CASSLGPGASAYNEQFF | TGCGCCAGCAGCCTGGGGCCGGGGGCTAGCGCATACAATGAGCAGTTCTTC | . | TRBJ2-1 | 17 | TRBV4-3 | .
CASSLALNGRCGYEQYF | TGTGCCAGCAGCTTAGCGCTGAACGGGAGGTGCGGCTACGAGCAGTACTTC | TRBD2 | TRBJ2-7 | 17 | TRBV7-2 | .
CAWSVRDRDHNYGYTF | TGTGCCTGGAGTGTACGGGACAGGGATCACAACTATGGCTACACCTTC | TRBD1 | TRBJ1-2 | 16 | TRBV30 | .
CASREGPNYGYTF | TGCGCCAGCAGGGAGGGGCCCAACTATGGCTACACCTTC | . | TRBJ1-2 | 13 | TRBV5-1 | once
CASSLAGTRPFYHTQYF | TGCGCCAGCAGCTTGGCCGGGACTAGACCTTTTTACCATACGCAGTATTTT | TRBD2 | TRBJ2-3 | 17 | TRBV5-1 | .
CASGSDGNTEAFF | TGTGCCAGCGGATCGGATGGGAACACTGAAGCTTTCTTT | . | TRBJ1-1 | 13 | TRBV6-1 | .
CASSPAGGRWGVTDTQYF | TGTGCCAGCAGCCCGGCGGGCGGGAGGTGGGGAGTAACAGATACGCAGTATTTT | TRBD2 | TRBJ2-3 | 18 | TRBV9 | once
CASSLSAGGKETQYF | TGTGCCAGCAGTTTATCGGCAGGGGGCAAAGAGACCCAGTACTTC | TRBD1 | TRBJ2-5 | 15 | TRBV27 | .
CASSEDTGSPQHF | TGTGCCAGCAGTGAGGACACTGGATCGCCCCAGCATTTT | . | TRBJ1-5 | 13 | TRBV2 | few
CASSLGQGMETQYF | TGTGCCAGCAGCTTGGGGCAGGGCATGGAGACCCAGTACTTC | . | TRBJ2-5 | 14 | TRBV5-6 | .
CASRNSGEWTEAFF | TGTGCCAGCAGGAACTCTGGAGAGTGGACTGAAGCTTTCTTT | . | TRBJ1-1 | 14 | TRBV2 | .
CASSQGWAGYEQYF | TGTGCCAGCAGCCAAGGGTGGGCAGGCTACGAGCAGTACTTC | . | TRBJ2-7 | 14 | TRBV4-2 | .
CASSQDGQEDQPQHF | TGCGCCAGCAGCCAAGATGGACAGGAGGATCAGCCCCAGCATTTT | TRBD1 | TRBJ1-5 | 15 | TRBV4-1 | .
CASSLVSRGVLEAFF | TGTGCCAGCAGCTTAGTCAGCAGGGGTGTTCTTGAAGCTTTCTTT | . | TRBJ1-1 | 15 | TRBV7-9 | .
CAWSEPRTGSLNTEAFF | TGTGCCTGGAGTGAGCCGAGGACAGGGTCGTTGAACACTGAAGCTTTCTTT | TRBD1 | TRBJ1-1 | 17 | TRBV30 | .
CASSPGWGRSPLGTQYF | TGTGCCAGCAGCCCTGGTTGGGGGCGATCCCCCCTAGGGACCCAGTACTTC | . | TRBJ2-5 | 17 | TRBV7-9 | .
CASSTLAGSSGREAGELFF | TGTGCCAGCAGCACTTTGGCGGGTTCTAGCGGGAGGGAAGCCGGGGAGCTGTTTTTT | TRBD2 | TRBJ2-2 | 19 | TRBV11-2 | .
CASSLLLGWQYF | TGTGCCAGCAGCTTATTACTGGGTTGGCAGTACTTC | . | TRBJ2-7 | 12 | TRBV11-2 | .
CSARWDTQYF | TGCAGTGCTAGGTGGGATACGCAGTATTTT | . | TRBJ2-3 | 10 | TRBV20-1 | .
CASSYKARGYNEQFF | TGTGCCAGCAGTTACAAAGCGCGGGGCTACAATGAGCAGTTCTTC | . | TRBJ2-1 | 15 | TRBV6-5 | .
CARRNTIYF | TGTGCCAGGAGAAACACCATATATTTT | . | TRBJ1-3 | 9 | TRBV9 | .
CATSRDRKGPRPQHF | TGTGCCACCAGCAGAGATCGGAAGGGGCCGCGGCCCCAGCATTTT | . | TRBJ1-5 | 15 | TRBV15 | .
CASSQVHDRGHEQYF | TGTGCCAGCAGCCAAGTTCACGACAGGGGCCACGAGCAGTACTTC | TRBD1 | TRBJ2-7 | 15 | TRBV14 | .
CASSQVRSGRANEQFF | TGCGCCAGCAGCCAAGTCCGTAGCGGGAGGGCGAATGAGCAGTTCTTC | TRBD2 | TRBJ2-1 | 16 | TRBV4-3 | .
CASSLYNEQFF | TGTGCCAGCAGCTTGTACAATGAGCAGTTCTTC | . | TRBJ2-1 | 11 | TRBV13 | once
CASSGGQQYYGYTF | TGTGCCAGCAGTGGGGGACAGCAGTACTATGGCTACACCTTC | TRBD1 | TRBJ1-2 | 14 | TRBV6-1 | .
CASSLSWGGRGYQPQHF | TGTGCCAGCAGTTTATCATGGGGGGGCCGGGGGTATCAGCCCCAGCATTTT | . | TRBJ1-5 | 17 | TRBV27 | .
CASSAPGPYGYTF | TGTGCCAGCAGCGCTCCCGGTCCCTATGGCTACACCTTC | . | TRBJ1-2 | 13 | TRBV5-6 | .
CASSLDPGTGELFF | TGCGCCAGCAGCTTGGATCCGGGTACCGGGGAGCTGTTTTTT | . | TRBJ2-2 | 14 | TRBV5-1 | once
CASQESGPSYEQYF | TGTGCCAGCCAAGAGTCGGGACCATCCTACGAGCAGTACTTC | . | TRBJ2-7 | 14 | TRBV19 | .
CATSRKEDTQYF | TGTGCCACCAGCAGGAAAGAGGATACGCAGTATTTT | . | TRBJ2-3 | 12 | TRBV15 | .
CASTEGGVIDNEQFF | TGTGCCAGCACCGAAGGGGGGGTCATCGACAATGAGCAGTTCTTC | . | TRBJ2-1 | 15 | TRBV6-6 | .
CASSLKLGGGDTLAKNIQYF | TGCGCCAGCAGCCTTAAACTTGGGGGCGGGGACACCCTAGCCAAAAACATTCAGTACTTC | . | TRBJ2-4 | 20 | TRBV4-1 | .
CASSSSAVDTQYF | TGTGCCAGCAGCTCCTCGGCAGTAGATACGCAGTATTTT | . | TRBJ2-3 | 13 | TRBV7-8 | .
CASSLDRVDNEQFF | TGCGCCAGCAGCTTGGACCGGGTCGACAATGAGCAGTTCTTC | . | TRBJ2-1 | 14 | TRBV5-1 | .
CASSLIGRRAPEQYF | TGTGCCAGCAGCCTTATCGGGCGCAGGGCCCCGGAGCAGTACTTC | . | TRBJ2-7 | 15 | TRBV7-9 | once